These 16 T cell receptor beta chains came from one sample sequenced in a study of blood T cell repertoires in COVID-19. Libraries were prepared by immunoSEQ multiplex PCR; TCRdb keeps only in-frame clonotypes and omits some of them. The table includes 270,000 or so clones, around nine tenths detected once. The source material was peripheral blood. These receptors came from a woman younger than 45 with COVID-19, enrolled during active disease.

This chain uses TRBV2 with TRBJ2-1; maybe TRBD1 (6 bases). V was cut by 8 bases and J by 4 bases, with 15 bases left in between. Germline CDR1 and CDR2: SNHLY and FYNNEI. This CDR3 spans 14 amino acids. This CDR3 reads CASERDKLYNEQFF. As DNA, the CDR3 is TGTGCCAGCGAACGGGACAAGTTATACAATGAGCAGTTCTTC.

This CDR3 is CASSPTTLLGQYF. CDR3 nucleotide sequence: TGTGCCAGCAGTCCGACTACCCTGCTCGGACAGTACTTC. The rearrangement joins TRBV28 to TRBJ2-7; possible D gene TRBD2, 5 bases. V lost 5 bases and J lost 10, with 18 bases in between. This CDR3 is 13 amino acids long. Germline loops: CDR1 MDHEN, CDR2 SYDVKM.

The chain links TRBV11-2 to TRBJ2-2; 8 bases line up with TRBD2. Germline V gene data show CDR1 as SGHAT and CDR2 as FQNNGV. The CDR3 runs 15 residues. Trimming at V came to 1 base and at J to 6 bases, leaving 4 bases not matched to a gene. In DNA, the CDR3 is TGTGCCAGCAGCTTAGTAACTAGCGGTCCCGGGGAGCTGTTTTTT. This codes for CASSLVTSGPGELFF.

The rearrangement links TRBV7-2 to TRBJ1-2; D unclear. CDR1 is SGHTA and CDR2 is FQGNSA in the germline V gene. The V end was cut by 5 bases, the J end by 8 bases, with 12 bases between. The CDR3 length is 12 residues. CDR3 loop: CASSPRFEGYTF. Here the CDR3 DNA reads TGTGCCAGCAGCCCGAGATTCGAAGGCTACACCTTC.

This chain connects TRBV11-3 to TRBJ2-5; TRBD2 matches 8 bases. V trimming: 5 bases; J trimming: 4 bases; junction bases outside the gene matches: 6. The CDR3 is made up of 14 amino acids. Per the germline V gene, CDR1 is SGHNT and CDR2 is YENEEA. CDR3 sequence: CASSHPGGGETQYF. The CDR3 DNA is TGTGCCAGCAGCCACCCGGGAGGGGGAGAGACCCAGTACTTC.

The chain couples TRBV7-2 to TRBJ2-7; TRBD2 aligns across 11 bases. Germline V gives CDR1 SGHTA, CDR2 FQGNSA. V lost 5 bases and J lost 5; bases outside the gene matches: 14. This CDR3 spans 17 amino acids. CDR3 DNA: TGTGCCAGCAGCGACGAATGGGTAGCGGGGGGGCTTGACGAGCAGTACTTC. Protein: CASSDEWVAGGLDEQYF.

This chain uses TRBV28 with TRBJ2-5; 11 nucleotides match TRBD2. Germline CDR1 and CDR2: MDHEN and SYDVKM. Trimming cost V 5 bases and J 1 base; bases outside gene matches: 9. The CDR3 consists of 17 residues. CDR3 in DNA: TGTGCCAGCAGTCCCCATAGCGGGGGGGCCTTCCAAGAGACCCAGTACTTC. Translating gives CASSPHSGGAFQETQYF. The full variable domain, rest sourced from reference TRBV28 and TRBJ2-5, is DVKVTQSSRYLVKRTGEKVFLECVQDMDHENMFWYRQDPGLGLRLIYFSYDVKMKEKGDIPEGYSVSREKKERFSLILESASTNQTSMYLCASSPHSGGAFQETQYFGPGTRLLVL.

In this sample, this clone turned up a few times. The V gene is TRBV6-5, the J gene TRBJ1-5, with unresolved D. Trimming took 5 bases from V and 6 from J, leaving 11 bases between them. This CDR3 region has 13 residues. CDR1 is MNHEY, CDR2 SVGAGI, per germline. The CDR3 is CASSRGIGQPQHF. The CDR3 bases are TGTGCCAGCAGTAGAGGGATAGGTCAGCCCCAGCATTTT.

The CDR3, as DNA: TGTGCCACCAGTGACCGGACAGGGAACACTGAAGCTTTCTTT. Translated: CATSDRTGNTEAFF. J is TRBJ1-1 and V is TRBV24-1; the match to TRBD1 covers 7 bases. The CDR3 extends over 14 amino acids. The germline V gene has CDR1 KGHDR and CDR2 SFDVKD. V trimming: 4 bases; J trimming: 1 base; junction bases outside the gene matches: 2.

The chain recombines TRBV7-4 with TRBJ2-1, with TRBD1 matching 7 bases. V trimming: 0 bases; J trimming: 0 bases; junction bases outside the gene matches: 2. Germline-derived CDR1 and CDR2 are SGHVT and SQSDAQ. There are 16 residues in the CDR3. CDR3 DNA: TGTGCCAGCAGCTTAGCGACAGGGAGCTCCTACAATGAGCAGTTCTTC. The encoded protein is CASSLATGSSYNEQFF.

This clone was seen a single time. The genes are TRBV9 and TRBJ2-3; D is perhaps TRBD1 (6 bases). Looked up from germline, CDR1 is SGDLS and CDR2 is YYNGEE. This CDR3 has 14 amino acids. Deletions cut 6 bases from V and 3 bases from J, with 14 bases between. This CDR3 reads CASTIGGLTDTQYF. The CDR3 DNA is TGTGCCAGCACCATTGGGGGCCTGACAGATACGCAGTATTTT. Looking up the rest from reference TRBV9 and TRBJ2-3 gives the full variable domain: DSGVTQTPKHLITATGQRVTLRCSPRSGDLSVYWYQQSLDQGLQFLIQYYNGEERAKGNILERFSAQQFPDLHSELNLSSLELGDSALYFCASTIGGLTDTQYFGPGTRLTVL.

The chain links TRBV14 to TRBJ2-2, with 10 bases fitting TRBD2. V was pared by 1 base and J by 4 bases, with 18 bases of the junction left unmatched. This CDR3 has 21 residues. Per germline, CDR1 SGHDN and CDR2 FVKESK. CDR3 region: CASSQVTPLAGEFAFTGELFF. DNA of the CDR3: TGTGCCAGCAGCCAAGTTACCCCCCTAGCGGGGGAGTTCGCTTTCACCGGGGAGCTGTTTTTT. Using reference TRBV14 and TRBJ2-2 for the parts outside the CDR3, the full variable domain is EAGVTQFPSHSVIEKGQTVTLRCDPISGHDNLYWYRRVMGKEIKFLLHFVKESKQDESGMPNNRFLAERTGGTYSTLKVQPAELEDSGVYFCASSQVTPLAGEFAFTGELFFGEGSRLTVL.

This chain links TRBV11-1 with TRBJ2-7; the match to TRBD1 covers 7 bases. The length of the CDR3 is 14 residues. Germline V gene lookup returns CDR1 SGHAT and CDR2 FQDESV (reference sequence). Trimming cost V 3 bases and J 1 base; bases outside gene matches: 3. The CDR3 sequence: CASSLLGQSYEQYF. The CDR3 DNA is TGTGCCAGCAGCTTGCTGGGACAGTCCTACGAGCAGTACTTC.

The genes are TRBV28 and TRBJ2-2; TRBD2 matches at 7 bases. V lost 8 bases, J lost 6 bases, and 9 bases stayed unmatched. The V gene's germline CDR1 is MDHEN and CDR2 SYDVKM. This CDR3 has 14 residues. This CDR3 reads CASGGGAGAGELFF. The CDR3 region has the DNA TGTGCCAGCGGCGGGGGAGCAGGTGCCGGGGAGCTGTTTTTT. The whole variable domain, remainder taken from reference TRBV28 and TRBJ2-2, is DVKVTQSSRYLVKRTGEKVFLECVQDMDHENMFWYRQDPGLGLRLIYFSYDVKMKEKGDIPEGYSVSREKKERFSLILESASTNQTSMYLCASGGGAGAGELFFGEGSRLTVL.

This clone has only one observation. The rearrangement links TRBV5-1 to TRBJ1-1; D possibly corresponds to TRBD1 (5 bases). Deletions cut 5 bases from V and 4 bases from J, with 12 bases between. The CDR3 has 13 amino acids. Germline CDR1 reads SGHRS; CDR2 reads YFSETQ. CDR3 amino acids: CASSLDGGTEAFF. The CDR3 nucleotides read TGCGCCAGCAGTTTAGACGGGGGCACTGAAGCTTTCTTT.

J is TRBJ2-7 and V is TRBV6-2 or TRBV6-3, with D tentatively TRBD2 (6 bases). Trimming cost V 7 bases and J 7 bases, with 26 bases left between them. CDR3 length: 16 residues. The germline V gene has CDR1 MNHEY and CDR2 SVGEGT. The CDR3 is CASTYSTGLPWGEQYF. As DNA, the CDR3 is TGTGCCAGCACCTACTCGACGGGACTTCCCTGGGGGGAGCAGTACTTC.